This T cell receptor beta chain came from a study of post-analysis software for immune sequencing data. Notes on the study in general: Controls' normalized Chao1 diversity significantly exceeded that of multiple sclerosis patients. Included in a set of about five TRBV segments more frequent in patients than controls were TRBV5-6, TRBV5-1 and TRBV20-1.

Carried by the TCR beta cDNA libraries were unique molecular identifiers. Starting from approximately 1 to 10 million T cells, the study yielded 450,000 to 500,000 cDNA molecules. Using its own MiXCR run on the PCR reads, TCRdb lists one record per CDR3 protein. The sample consists of under 200,000 distinct CDR3 sequences, under 40% of them appearing once. This clonotype was counted a few times. What it recognizes is unknown. V was shortened by 7 bases and J by 0 bases, with 12 bases between the two germline ends. This CDR3 comprises 14 residues. In germline, CDR1 is SNHLY, CDR2 FYNNEI. Source: blood, taken after autologous hematopoietic stem cell transplantation. The chain employs TRBV2 and TRBJ1-2, with D possibly TRBD1 on 5 matching bases. The source of this sequence is a girl between 5 and 17 years old with multiple sclerosis. The CDR3: CASTAGGANYGYTF. CDR3 nucleotides: TGTGCCAGCACTGCGGGGGGGGCTAACTATGGCTACACCTTC.